These T cell receptor beta chains were read from a single sample in a study of blood T cell repertoires in COVID-19. Repertoires were generated with immunoSEQ multiplex PCR, while TCRdb's copy carries only in-frame clones and drops some. There are around 25,000 clones in the sample; over 85% occur only once, and 2.8% lies in the top ten. Sequencing was done on a sample of peripheral blood. The source is a human donor in a cohort sampled during active COVID-19. The CDR3 runs from the conserved cysteine through the conserved F or W. Each record gives: V gene, D gene, CDR3 length, clone size, J gene, CDR3 DNA, CDR3 protein. A D gene is named only where the DNA matches it firmly. Size is stated for part of the rows, as once, few or many counts, or as a class when the clone is expanded.

TRBV5-8,TRBD2,16,NA,TRBJ2-3,TGTGCCAGCAGCTTGGTACGGGGGGGCCCTCCAGATACGCAGTATTTT,CASSLVRGGPPDTQYF
TRBV7-9,TRBD2,14,NA,TRBJ2-3,TGTGCCAGCAGTGCGAGCGGGGGCACAGATACGCAGTATTTT,CASSASGGTDTQYF
TRBV11-1,TRBD2,15,NA,TRBJ2-5,TGTGCCAGCAGCACTACAGCGGGAGGGCCGGAGACCCAGTACTTC,CASSTTAGGPETQYF
TRBV27,NA,14,NA,TRBJ1-1,TGTGCCAGCAGACCACTCCTAATGAACACTGAAGCTTTCTTT,CASRPLLMNTEAFF
TRBV18,NA,12,few,TRBJ2-1,TGTGCCAGCTCCGAGCAGGGGAATGAGCAGTTCTTC,CASSEQGNEQFF
TRBV5-1,TRBD2,16,NA,TRBJ2-3,TGCGCCAGCAGCTTGGCCGCGGGGGATGGGACAGATACGCAGTATTTT,CASSLAAGDGTDTQYF
TRBV6-1,NA,14,NA,TRBJ2-3,TGTGCCAGCATTGAAGGATGGACAACAGATACGCAGTATTTT,CASIEGWTTDTQYF
TRBV5-1,NA,17,NA,TRBJ1-4,TGCGCCAGCAGTAAGTCCTACAGGGATGCAACTAATGAAAAACTGTTTTTT,CASSKSYRDATNEKLFF
TRBV13,TRBD2,15,NA,TRBJ2-3,TGTGCCAGCAGCTCCCTAGCGGGAAGCACAGATACGCAGTATTTT,CASSSLAGSTDTQYF
TRBV28,TRBD1,11,once,TRBJ1-2,TGTGCCATACGGACAGGGAATGGCTACACCTTC,CAIRTGNGYTF
TRBV27,NA,14,NA,TRBJ2-3,TGTGCCAGCAGTTTATTCACTAGCACAGATACGCAGTATTTT,CASSLFTSTDTQYF
TRBV6-2/TRBV6-3,NA,13,NA,TRBJ2-3,TGTGCCAGCAGTTACGGGCGGAGGGCTACGCAGTATTTT,CASSYGRRATQYF
TRBV7-9,TRBD2,14,NA,TRBJ2-3,TGTGCCAGCAGCTCTTGGACTAGCGGGGATACGCAGTATTTT,CASSSWTSGDTQYF
TRBV2,TRBD1,16,NA,TRBJ2-2,TGTGCCAGCAGGGCGAGGACAGGCGAGAACACCGGGGAGCTGTTTTTT,CASRARTGENTGELFF
TRBV5-1,NA,13,NA,TRBJ1-1,TGCGCCAGTGGGTTAATAACGGGCACTGAAGCTTTCTTT,CASGLITGTEAFF
TRBV18,TRBD1,15,few,TRBJ1-2,TGTGCCAGCTCACCAACCGGGACAGGAGATACTGGCTACACCTTC,CASSPTGTGDTGYTF
TRBV11-2,NA,13,NA,TRBJ1-1,TGTGCCAGCAGCATAGTTCGTAGCACTGAAGCTTTCTTT,CASSIVRSTEAFF
TRBV11-3,TRBD2,16,NA,TRBJ2-3,TGTGCCAGCAGCTTAGGAGTGAGCGGGACCACAGATACGCAGTATTTT,CASSLGVSGTTDTQYF
TRBV28,TRBD1,16,NA,TRBJ1-5,TGTGCCAGCAGTGAACACAGGGGGCCTTCCAATCAGCCCCAGCATTTT,CASSEHRGPSNQPQHF
TRBV15,NA,13,NA,TRBJ2-1,TGTGCCACCAGCAGACACTCTACGGATGAGCAGTTCTTC,CATSRHSTDEQFF
TRBV29-1,TRBD2,12,once,TRBJ2-1,TGCAGCGCCGCGGGACTAGCGGGCCAGCAGTTCTTC,CSAAGLAGQQFF
TRBV2,TRBD2,15,NA,TRBJ2-3,TGTGCCAGCAGTGTACTAGCGGGAGGCACAGATACGCAGTATTTT,CASSVLAGGTDTQYF
TRBV11-2,NA,15,once,TRBJ2-3,TGTGCCAGCAGCACGGACAGTCCTAGCACAGATACGCAGTATTTT,CASSTDSPSTDTQYF
TRBV6-4,NA,16,NA,TRBJ1-3,TGTGCCAGCAGTGATCTGCCCGGTGAGCCCCGAAACACCATATATTTT,CASSDLPGEPRNTIYF
TRBV5-4,TRBD1,18,NA,TRBJ2-1,TGTGCCAGCAGCTTGGGACGCGGACAGGCAAGGGGATACAATGAGCAGTTCTTC,CASSLGRGQARGYNEQFF
TRBV2,NA,13,NA,TRBJ2-7,TGTGCCAGCAGTGAAGCGCGAGAAACGGAGCAGTACTTC,CASSEARETEQYF
TRBV4-1,TRBD2,16,NA,TRBJ2-3,TGCGCCAGCAGCCAAGACCCTAGCGGGGGGGCAAATACGCAGTATTTT,CASSQDPSGGANTQYF
TRBV12-5,TRBD1,14,NA,TRBJ1-2,TGTGCTAGTGGTTTGGGACAGGGTTACTATGGCTACACCTTC,CASGLGQGYYGYTF
TRBV18,TRBD1,14,NA,TRBJ1-4,TGTGCCAGCTCAACGGGACAGGGGAATGAAAAACTGTTTTTT,CASSTGQGNEKLFF
TRBV2,NA,15,NA,TRBJ1-1,TGTGCCAGCAGTGAAGTCCCAACGACCCAGGGTCGAGCTTTCTTT,CASSEVPTTQGRAFF
TRBV5-5,NA,13,NA,TRBJ2-7,TGTGCCAGCAGCTTGACAGGGTATCGCGAGCAGTACTTC,CASSLTGYREQYF
TRBV12-3/TRBV12-4,NA,12,NA,TRBJ1-6,TGTGCCAGCTTGGCTTATAATTCACCCCTCCACTTT,CASLAYNSPLHF
TRBV5-1,NA,15,NA,TRBJ2-2,TGCGCCAGCAGCAGTTACACAAAGAACACCGGGGAGCTGTTTTTT,CASSSYTKNTGELFF
TRBV29-1,NA,11,NA,TRBJ2-5,TGCAGCGCCCGGACTAAAGAGACCCCGTACTTC,CSARTKETPYF
TRBV18,TRBD1,14,NA,TRBJ1-1,TGTGCCAGCTCACCGGGACAGGGGAACACTGAAGCTTTCTTT,CASSPGQGNTEAFF
TRBV5-5,NA,14,NA,TRBJ2-7,TGTGCCAGCAGCTTGGCGGGAAGAAGCTACGAGCAGTACTTC,CASSLAGRSYEQYF
TRBV12-3/TRBV12-4,NA,13,NA,TRBJ2-7,TGTGCCAGCAGTTTACCTCCCCCCTACGAGCAGTACTTC,CASSLPPPYEQYF
TRBV7-2,NA,15,NA,TRBJ1-2,TGTGCCAGCAGCCCAGCGAGACAGGAGATCTATGGCTACACCTTC,CASSPARQEIYGYTF
TRBV11-3,NA,17,NA,TRBJ2-1,TGTGCCAGCAGCTTAGCTCGAGGTCCCTCCCCCTACAATGAGCAGTTCTTC,CASSLARGPSPYNEQFF
TRBV7-6,TRBD2,17,once,TRBJ2-1,TGTGCCAGCAGCTTAGCGGCGGGAGGTGGAGGGTACAATGAGCAGTTCTTC,CASSLAAGGGGYNEQFF
TRBV18,TRBD2,16,NA,TRBJ2-3,TGTGCCAGCTCACCACCACCGGGGGGGAGGACAGATACGCAGTATTTT,CASSPPPGGRTDTQYF
TRBV11-2,NA,15,NA,TRBJ2-2,TGTGCCAGCAGCACGCCTAGACGAAACGCCGGGGAGCTGTTTTTT,CASSTPRRNAGELFF